Detailed here is one T cell receptor beta chain. Adults between about 18 and 89 years of age took part from 24 US areas. Recovery meant two consecutive negative NP/OP PCR tests, professional clearance, or resolved symptoms. The sample belongs to a study of blood T cell repertoires in COVID-19. Trimming removed 4 bases from V and 0 bases from J, with 11 bases in between. The V gene's germline CDR1 is SGHNT and CDR2 YYREEE (reference sequence). The CDR3 is made up of 15 amino acids. Authors' analysis steps: Nucleated cell number was recorded as an estimate derived from reference gene primer amplification. Generated by immunoSEQ multiplex PCR, the TCRdb table keeps only in-frame clones and is missing some. For V, J and clone size, that table is used; D and trimming come from the DNA. The sample shows roughly 310,000 clones, roughly nine tenths of them seen only once.

The sequenced sample consisted of PBMCs or T cells enriched from blood (not recorded which). J is TRBJ1-3 and V is TRBV5-4; D remains unclear. The origin of this receptor is a man aged 55 to 70 who had recovered from COVID-19. The CDR3 DNA follows: TGTGCCAGCAGCCGCGACTCTACCTCTGGAAACACCATATATTTT. Encoded protein: CASSRDSTSGNTIYF.